This TCR beta chain was captured by sequencing in a study of T cell repertoires in ileal Crohn's disease. Study-wide results and limits: Mucosal expansions were suggested to be mainly CD8 T cells.

To note about this clone: Its antigen is still unknown.

The time point was: neoterminal ileum biopsy at postoperative endoscopy, about 6 months after surgery. Trimming at V came to 1 base and at J to 3 bases, leaving 4 bases not matched to a gene. There are 16 residues in the CDR3. Looked up from germline, CDR1 is LNHDA and CDR2 is SQIVND (reference sequence). TCRB immunosequencing input was five hundred nanograms of biopsy DNA per sample. Using immunoSEQ multiplex PCR, the repertoire was profiled, and TCRdb retains in-frame clones only, with some absent. In the table there are about 12,000 clones, 80% to 85% of which are singletons. Sequenced sample: ileal tissue. This TCR was recovered from an adult with Crohn's disease. The chain uses TRBV19 and TRBJ1-5; 9 bases map to TRBD1. CDR3 coding DNA: TGTGCCAGTAGTATAGGGTGGACAGGGGCCAATCAGCCCCAGCATTTT. This translates into CASSIGWTGANQPQHF.